This TCR beta chain was retrieved from a study of T cell responses to AZD1222 COVID-19 vaccine. Study-level results: A rise in Spike-specific TCR breadth and depth followed two AZD1222 doses. Reportedly, nearly half the spike-specific TCRs target unmutated variant regions.

This CDR3 is built from 10 residues. Germline CDR1 is LNHDA and CDR2 is SQIVND (reference sequence). The V end lost 5 bases, the J end lost 6 bases, and 3 bases lay between the germline ends. Libraries were prepared by immunoSEQ multiplex PCR; TCRdb keeps only in-frame clonotypes and omits some of them. The sample yields under 150,000 clones, just over 90% seen once. Points on this clone: Its target is not known.

This specimen consisted of peripheral blood, obtained 28 days after the second AZD1222 dose. The J gene is TRBJ2-3, the V gene TRBV19; D is undetermined. The sequence was collected from an adult who received the AZD1222 COVID-19 vaccine. CDR3 sequence: CASSGDTQYF. The CDR3, as DNA: TGTGCCAGTAGTGGTGATACGCAGTATTTT.